This T cell receptor beta chain was sequenced in a study of blood T cell repertoires in COVID-19. Whole-study context: In each case, the material was cDNA or gDNA derived from T cells, B-cell-depleted T cells, or PBMCs.

In the original analysis: Reference gene primer amplification yielded estimated nucleated cell counts. Sequencing used immunoSEQ multiplex PCR; TCRdb keeps in-frame clones, though not all of them. The V and J calls and clone size were taken over from that table, and D and trimming were inferred from the DNA. This table holds 250,000 to 300,000 clones, around nine tenths found once. Two negative PCRs, clearance, or symptom resolution were required of recovered Cohort 3 donors. The germline V gene encodes CDR1 LNHDA and CDR2 SQIVND (reference sequence). J was trimmed by 4 bases and V by 5 bases; bases with no gene match: 3. The CDR3 runs to 14 residues.

V gene TRBV19 combines with J gene TRBJ2-7; 12 bases are shared with TRBD2. The source of this sequence is a woman aged 55-70 years who had recovered from COVID-19. Sequences were obtained from PBMCs or T cells enriched from blood (not recorded which). CDR3 sequence: CASSQTSGSYEQYF. The CDR3 DNA is TGTGCCAGTAGTCAGACTAGCGGGAGTTACGAGCAGTACTTC. Drawing the rest from reference TRBV19 and TRBJ2-7, the complete variable domain is DGGITQSPKYLFRKEGQNVTLSCEQNLNHDAMYWYRQDPGQGLRLIYYSQIVNDFQKGDIAEGYSVSREKKESFPLTVTSAQKNPTAFYLCASSQTSGSYEQYFGPGTRLTVT.